Each of the 29 T cell receptor beta chains below was sequenced from the same sample in a study of tumor T cells in aggressive B-cell lymphoma. Clones were sequenced by immunoSEQ multiplex PCR, and TCRdb holds only the in-frame ones, with some missing. This sample has 600 to 800 clones, with over 75% found just once. The sequenced sample consisted of tumor tissue. The receptors originated from an adult with diffuse large B cell lymphoma.

The chain combines TRBV5-1 with TRBJ2-7, with 7 positions matching TRBD1. From germline, CDR1 is SGHRS and CDR2 YFSETQ. V shed 3 bases and J 0 bases; nucleotides not matched to a gene: 6. There are 15 residues in the CDR3. In DNA form, the CDR3 reads TGCGCCAGCAGCTGGGCGACAGGGAGCTCCTACGAGCAGTACTTC. This codes for CASSWATGSSYEQYF. Combining the CDR3 with reference TRBV5-1 and TRBJ2-7 gives the whole variable domain KAGVTQTPRYLIKTRGQQVTLSCSPISGHRSVSWYQQTPGQGLQFLFEYFSETQRNKGNFPGRFSGRQFSNSRSEMNVSTLELGDSALYLCASSWATGSSYEQYFGPGTRLTVT.

The chain carries TRBV7-3 and TRBJ2-5, with 12 nucleotides matching TRBD2. The CDR3 totals 15 residues. The germline V gene has CDR1 SGHTA and CDR2 FQGTGA. The J segment lost 2 bases and the V segment lost 6 bases, leaving 4 bases of the junction unmatched. The CDR3 DNA sequence: TGTGCCAGCAGTTGGACTAGCGGGATACAAGAGACCCAGTACTTC. This codes for CASSWTSGIQETQYF.

The V and J genes are TRBV28 and TRBJ2-7; D might be TRBD2 (5 bases). The germline gives CDR1 MDHEN, CDR2 SYDVKM. V shed 4 bases and J shed 6 bases, with 13 bases lying between them. CDR3 length equals 13 residues. CDR3 sequence: CASSYGEVGEQYF. In DNA form, the CDR3 reads TGTGCCAGCAGTTACGGGGAAGTAGGCGAGCAGTACTTC. Supplemented by reference TRBV28 and TRBJ2-7, the full variable domain reads DVKVTQSSRYLVKRTGEKVFLECVQDMDHENMFWYRQDPGLGLRLIYFSYDVKMKEKGDIPEGYSVSREKKERFSLILESASTNQTSMYLCASSYGEVGEQYFGPGTRLTVT.

This chain links TRBV28 with TRBJ2-5; 9 positions agree with TRBD2. The germline CDR1 and CDR2 sequences are MDHEN and SYDVKM. The CDR3 runs to 15 residues. J gave up 5 bases and V 2 bases, and 6 bases lay outside the gene matches. CDR3 amino acids: CASSLVGGGVETQYF. The CDR3 DNA reads TGTGCCAGCAGTTTAGTCGGCGGGGGGGTGGAGACCCAGTACTTC.

This clone appeared a few times. The J gene is TRBJ2-7, the V gene TRBV28; no firm D call. The CDR3 sequence is 13 residues long. CDR1 is MDHEN and CDR2 is SYDVKM in the germline V gene. Trimming left V 6 bases short and J 0 bases short, with 9 bases between. The CDR3 DNA sequence: TGTGCCAGCAGGGGCCTTAGCTCCTACGAGCAGTACTTC. Protein product: CASRGLSSYEQYF. The full variable domain, its missing parts supplied by reference TRBV28 and TRBJ2-7, is DVKVTQSSRYLVKRTGEKVFLECVQDMDHENMFWYRQDPGLGLRLIYFSYDVKMKEKGDIPEGYSVSREKKERFSLILESASTNQTSMYLCASRGLSSYEQYFGPGTRLTVT.

The CDR3 here is CATSRDDGLASAETQYF. CDR3 bases: TGTGCCACCAGCAGAGATGACGGGCTAGCCTCGGCGGAGACCCAGTACTTC. V gene TRBV15 combines with J gene TRBJ2-5, with D possibly matching TRBD2 (5 bases). V shed 0 bases and J shed 5 bases, with 19 bases lying between them. CDR1 and CDR2 (germline): LNHNV, YYDKDF (reference sequence). CDR3 length equals 17 residues. The full variable domain, with the rest looked up from reference TRBV15 and TRBJ2-5, is DAMVIQNPRYQVTQFGKPVTLSCSQTLNHNVMYWYQQKSSQAPKLLFHYYDKDFNNEADTPDNFQSRRPNTSFCFLDIRSPGLGDTAMYLCATSRDDGLASAETQYFGPGTRLLVL.

Only one count was recorded for this clone. This chain connects TRBV13 to TRBJ2-3; 7 bases map to TRBD1. The CDR3 has 12 residues. In germline, CDR1 is PRHDT, CDR2 FYEKMQ (reference sequence). Trimming cost V 5 bases and J 11 bases; bases outside gene matches: 7. Here the CDR3 reads CASSRQGNGQYF. CDR3 in DNA: TGTGCCAGCAGCCGACAGGGCAATGGGCAGTATTTT.

The chain recombines TRBV5-6 with TRBJ2-1; 8 bases agree with TRBD2. Germline CDR1 SGHDT, CDR2 YYEEEE. The CDR3 is 15 amino acids. J gave up 2 bases and V 5 bases, and 6 bases lay outside the gene matches. This CDR3 is CASREGTRPYNEQFF. The CDR3 coding sequence is TGTGCCAGCAGAGAGGGGACTAGGCCCTACAATGAGCAGTTCTTC.

The V and J genes are TRBV4-2 and TRBJ2-7, with 13 bases lining up with TRBD2. The germline gives CDR1 LGHNA, CDR2 YNFKEQ. Unmatched junction bases numbered 4, after V lost 4 bases and J lost 4 bases. The CDR3 covers 15 residues. The DNA of the CDR3 is TGTGCCAGCAGCCCCTGGACTAGCGGGAGATACGAGCAGTACTTC. This sequence encodes CASSPWTSGRYEQYF.

This chain uses TRBV9 with TRBJ2-7; TRBD2 matches at 7 bases. The V and J ends lost 0 bases and 6 bases, in that order; junction bases with no gene match: 6. CDR1 and CDR2 from the germline V gene are SGDLS and YYNGEE. This CDR3 contains 14 residues. The CDR3 nucleotides read TGTGCCAGCAGCGTAGTGGGGGGGTCTGCCGAGCAGTACTTC. This encodes CASSVVGGSAEQYF.

This clone was counted a single time. One end of the junction is discordant with germline, which a read error may explain. Other DNA sequences in the sample encode the same CDR3. This chain links TRBV4-1 with TRBJ2-3; 9 bases fit TRBD1. This CDR3 is built from 15 residues. In germline, CDR1 is MGHRA, CDR2 YSYEKL. The CDR3 DNA is TGCGCCAGCAGCCAAGGGACAGGGGCCGCTGTTACGCAATATTTT. Its translation is CASSQGTGAAVTQYF.

This chain joins TRBV7-2 and TRBJ2-5, with D possibly matching TRBD2 (6 bases). The V gene's germline CDR1 is SGHTA and CDR2 FQGNSA. Trimming cost V 3 bases and J 5 bases, with 13 bases left between them. The CDR3 is made up of 14 amino acids. CDR3 nucleotide sequence: TGTGCCAGCAGCTTTTCTAGCGTGGGGGAGACCCAGTACTTC. It yields the protein CASSFSSVGETQYF.

The chain couples TRBV11-2 to TRBJ2-5; no clear D. The DNA end lines up better with TRBJ2-7; the J call may be wrong. There are 12 residues in the CDR3. Looked up from germline, CDR1 is SGHAT and CDR2 is FQNNGV. The chain's CDR3 is CASSREFYEQYF. CDR3 bases: TGTGCCAGCAGCCGTGAATTCTACGAGCAGTACTTC.

The CDR3 reads CASDSWTASDNTIYF. CDR3 coding DNA: TGTGCCAGCGACTCCTGGACAGCATCAGACAACACCATATATTTT. The genes are TRBV6-1 and TRBJ1-3; TRBD1 might be the D (6 bases). Looked up from germline, CDR1 is MNHNS and CDR2 is SASEGT. The CDR3 has 15 residues. Trimming took off 8 bases at V and 7 bases at J, with 21 bases between the two ends.

The V and J genes are TRBV9 and TRBJ1-1; 7 bases agree with TRBD1. The CDR3 sequence is 13 residues long. Per germline, CDR1 SGDLS and CDR2 YYNGEE. The V segment lost 2 bases and the J segment 7 bases; nucleotides outside the gene matches: 5. The CDR3 is CASSVDREVEAFF. The CDR3 DNA reads TGTGCCAGCAGCGTCGACAGGGAAGTTGAAGCTTTCTTT. The complete variable domain, with remaining parts taken from reference TRBV9 and TRBJ1-1, reads DSGVTQTPKHLITATGQRVTLRCSPRSGDLSVYWYQQSLDQGLQFLIQYYNGEERAKGNILERFSAQQFPDLHSELNLSSLELGDSALYFCASSVDREVEAFFGQGTRLTVV.

The rearrangement links TRBV18 to TRBJ2-2; D may be TRBD1 (5 bases). Germline V lookup: CDR1 KGHSH, CDR2 LQKENI. CDR3 length: 16 amino acids. The ends were cut back, 2 bases at V and 0 bases at J, with 10 bases in the middle. The CDR3 nucleotides are TGTGCCAGCTCACCAGTTCAGGGTGCGAACACCGGGGAGCTGTTTTTT. The encoded protein is CASSPVQGANTGELFF. Complete variable domain (other parts from reference TRBV18 and TRBJ2-2): NAGVMQNPRHLVRRRGQEARLRCSPMKGHSHVYWYRQLPEEGLKFMVYLQKENIIDESGMPKERFSAEFPKEGPSILRIQQVVRGDSAAYFCASSPVQGANTGELFFGEGSRLTVL.

V is TRBV19 and J is TRBJ1-1; D ambiguous. CDR1 is LNHDA and CDR2 is SQIVND in the germline V gene (reference sequence). Trimming stripped 5 bases from V and 1 base from J, with 8 bases between. The CDR3 sequence is 13 residues long. This CDR3 reads CASSPTQNTEAFF. The CDR3 DNA sequence: TGTGCCAGTAGTCCGACACAGAACACTGAAGCTTTCTTT.

This clone appeared once. The chain uses TRBV19 and TRBJ2-3; 7 bases align to TRBD2. J lost 0 bases, V lost 5 bases, and 5 bases had no gene match. The germline V gene has CDR1 LNHDA and CDR2 SQIVND (reference sequence). This CDR3 is built from 15 residues. The CDR3 nucleotides read TGTGCCAGTAGTCTCAGCGGGACTAGCACAGATACGCAGTATTTT. It specifies CASSLSGTSTDTQYF.

With respect to this clone: This CDR3 is also generated by other DNA sequences in the sample. V and J are TRBV4-1 and TRBJ2-3; 9 bases fit TRBD1. Germline V gives CDR1 MGHRA, CDR2 YSYEKL. V was pared by 1 base and J by 8 bases, with 7 bases of the junction left unmatched. The CDR3 consists of 15 residues. CDR3 bases: TGCGCCAGCAGCCAAGGGACAGGGGCCGCTGTTACGCAGTATTTT. The encoded protein is CASSQGTGAAVTQYF.

Only one count was recorded for this clone. V is TRBV7-9 and J is TRBJ2-7; tentatively, D is TRBD2 (5 bases). CDR1 is SEHNR, CDR2 FQNEAQ, per germline (reference sequence). The CDR3 extends over 13 amino acids. Trimming took 5 bases from V and 6 from J, leaving 14 bases between them. CDR3 amino acids: CASSPPWELEQYF. In DNA form, the CDR3 reads TGTGCCAGCAGCCCCCCGTGGGAGCTCGAGCAGTACTTC.

The V and J genes are TRBV9 and TRBJ2-3; D possibly corresponds to TRBD2 (5 bases). CDR3 length: 17 amino acids. Germline V gives CDR1 SGDLS, CDR2 YYNGEE. Trimming took off 6 bases at V and 1 base at J, with 21 bases between the two ends. Written as DNA, the CDR3 is TGTGCCAGCACCCAAAGAGGGAACCTAGTAGGCACAGATACGCAGTATTTT. It specifies CASTQRGNLVGTDTQYF.

The chain couples TRBV19 to TRBJ2-2; D might be TRBD1 (5 bases). The CDR3 covers 15 residues. Trimming stripped 3 bases from V and 8 bases from J, with 16 bases between. Germline V gene data show CDR1 as LNHDA and CDR2 as SQIVND (reference sequence). As DNA, the CDR3 is TGTGCCAGTAGTATTTACAGGCCCCTCGGTGGGGAGCTGTTTTTT. Protein: CASSIYRPLGGELFF.

The CDR3 DNA reads TGTGCCAGCAGCCACAAACAGGGTATGTCCTACGAGCAGTACTTC. As protein: CASSHKQGMSYEQYF. The chain recombines TRBV5-6 with TRBJ2-7, with D possibly matching TRBD1 (6 bases). The V end was cut by 4 bases, the J end by 1 base, with 15 bases between. Germline CDR1 is SGHDT and CDR2 is YYEEEE. The CDR3 sequence is 15 residues long.

V and J are TRBV18 and TRBJ2-3; 10 positions match TRBD2. The CDR3 has 14 residues. The germline CDR1 and CDR2 sequences are KGHSH and LQKENI. V trimming: 6 bases; J trimming: 4 bases; junction bases outside the gene matches: 4. The CDR3 here is CASSASGGADTQYF. The CDR3 region has the DNA TGTGCCAGCTCCGCTAGCGGGGGAGCAGATACGCAGTATTTT.

Notes on this clone: The sample carries other DNA sequences with the same CDR3. The chain has TRBV5-5 and TRBJ2-1, with 9 nucleotides matching TRBD2. Trimming at V came to 3 bases and at J to 6 bases, leaving 7 bases not matched to a gene. The length of the CDR3 is 15 residues. Looked up from germline, CDR1 is SGHKS and CDR2 is YYEKEE (reference sequence). The CDR3 loop reads CASSSSGLAANEQFF. DNA of the CDR3: TGTGCCAGCAGCTCTTCGGGACTAGCAGCCAATGAGCAGTTCTTC.

The chain joins TRBV6-5 to TRBJ1-1, with D unresolved. Germline V gives CDR1 MNHEY, CDR2 SVGAGI. The V and J ends lost 2 bases and 1 base respectively, with 8 bases between them. The CDR3 is 14 amino acids. CDR3 bases: TGTGCCAGCAGTTACCAGGCCGCGAACACTGAAGCTTTCTTT. This gives the protein CASSYQAANTEAFF.

The J gene is TRBJ2-2, the V gene TRBV25-1; TRBD1 matches at 10 bases. The V segment lost 7 bases and the J segment 1 base; nucleotides outside the gene matches: 6. The CDR3 length is 16 residues. Per germline, CDR1 MGHDK and CDR2 SYGVNS. The CDR3 spells CASTDRDRGNTGELFF. In DNA, the CDR3 is TGTGCCAGCACCGACCGGGACAGGGGGAACACCGGGGAGCTGTTTTTT.

The V gene is TRBV5-5, the J gene TRBJ2-1; 12 bases agree with TRBD2. The CDR3 consists of 16 residues. V gave up 4 bases and J gave up 6 bases; unmatched junction bases: 8. Germline-derived CDR1 and CDR2 are SGHKS and YYEKEE (reference sequence). The DNA of the CDR3 is TGTGCCAGCAGCCTACCTAGCGGGGGGGCCCGCAATGAGCAGTTCTTC. It codes for CASSLPSGGARNEQFF.

Only a few counts were recorded for this clone. Other DNA sequences in the sample encode the same CDR3. The V gene is TRBV7-9, the J gene TRBJ1-5; 9 nucleotides align to TRBD1. V was clipped by 5 bases and J by 5 bases; unmatched bases: 7. The CDR3 is 15 amino acids. Germline CDR1 and CDR2: SEHNR and FQNEAQ (reference sequence). CDR3 in amino acids: CASSPGQGKYQPQHF. In nucleotides, the CDR3 is TGTGCCAGCAGCCCTGGACAGGGGAAGTATCAGCCCCAGCATTTT. The variable domain in full, with the rest retrieved from reference TRBV7-9 and TRBJ1-5, is DTGVSQNPRHKITKRGQNVTFRCDPISEHNRLYWYRQTLGQGPEFLTYFQNEAQLEKSRLLSDRFSAERPKGSFSTLEIQRTEQGDSAMYLCASSPGQGKYQPQHFGDGTRLSIL.